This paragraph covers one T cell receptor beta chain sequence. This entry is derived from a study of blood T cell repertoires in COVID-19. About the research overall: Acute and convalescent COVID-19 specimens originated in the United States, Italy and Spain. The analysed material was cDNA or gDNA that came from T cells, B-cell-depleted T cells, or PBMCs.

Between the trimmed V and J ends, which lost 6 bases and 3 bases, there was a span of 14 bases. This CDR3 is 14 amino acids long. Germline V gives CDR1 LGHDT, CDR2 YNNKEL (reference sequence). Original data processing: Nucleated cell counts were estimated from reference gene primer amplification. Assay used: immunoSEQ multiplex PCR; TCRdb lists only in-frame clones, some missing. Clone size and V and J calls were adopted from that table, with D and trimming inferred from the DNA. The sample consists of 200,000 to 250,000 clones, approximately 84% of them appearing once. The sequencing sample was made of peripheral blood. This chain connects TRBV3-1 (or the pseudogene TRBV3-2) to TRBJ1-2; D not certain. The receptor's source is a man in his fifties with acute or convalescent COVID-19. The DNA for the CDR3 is TGTGCCAGCAGTCGAGACGGAGAGTACTATGGCTACACCTTC. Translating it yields CASSRDGEYYGYTF.